The present T cell receptor (beta chain) was sequenced within a study of OX40 agonist ivuxolimab in advanced cancers. Study-wide background: Patients assigned to dose escalation were diagnosed with hepatocellular carcinoma, melanoma, renal cell or head and neck cancer.

Assay used: immunoSEQ multiplex PCR; TCRdb lists only in-frame clones, some missing. The sample has more than 65,000 clones, more than 70% seen once. CDR3 length: 10 residues. Germline V gene sequence: CDR1 MNHNY, CDR2 SVGAGI (reference sequence). Trimming shortened V by 8 bases and J by 4 bases, and 6 bases separated the two germline ends. This clone was counted a single time. Its antigen is undetermined. Regarding the study as a whole: Certain nonresponders likewise exhibited a low normalized T-cell clonal expansion.

The V call is TRBV6-6, the J call TRBJ2-7; no clear D. The sample in question was CD4+ or CD8+ T cells sorted from blood, obtained in a trial of the OX40 agonist ivuxolimab. The receptor comes from an adult with an advanced solid tumor such as melanoma, head and neck, liver or kidney cancer. The CDR3 spells CASGEYEQYF. CDR3 bases: TGTGCCAGCGGGGAATACGAGCAGTACTTC.